One and the same sample provided the 9 T cell receptor beta chains below, sequenced in a study of regulatory T cells in long-lasting Graves disease. Indicated time point: newly diagnosed GD, antithyroid drugs for less than 3 months. The TCR library was prepared using RNA isolated from PBMCs. To make TCR beta libraries, researchers used iRepertoire HTBI primers and Arm-PCR of CDR3 regions. TCRdb fed the multiplex PCR reads into MiXCR, producing one record per CDR3 protein. The sample consists of roughly 400,000 distinct CDR3 sequences, about 15% of them appearing once. These data also formed part of another study, on T cells in Graves' hyperthyroidism and ophthalmopathy.

The material sequenced was peripheral blood mononuclear cells (PBMCs), taken at new diagnosis, from a patient treated with antithyroid drugs. All receptors derive from a middle-aged woman with Graves disease.

J is TRBJ1-6 and V is TRBV4-3; perhaps TRBD1 as D (5 bases). Germline V gene sequence: CDR1 LGHNA, CDR2 YSLEER. V was trimmed by 0 bases and J by 9 bases, leaving 12 bases between them. CDR3 length equals 15 residues. In DNA form, the CDR3 reads TGCGCCAGCAGCCAAGATTGGGGGATAATTTCACCCCTCCACTTT. It translates to CASSQDWGIISPLHF.

This clonotype came up many times. This chain connects TRBV2 to TRBJ2-2; D may be TRBD2 (6 bases). The CDR3 consists of 16 residues. Trimming took off 6 bases at V and 1 base at J, with 15 bases between the two ends. Germline CDR1 SNHLY, CDR2 FYNNEI. CDR3 amino acids: CASRLPSGLNTGELFF. The CDR3 DNA reads TGTGCCAGCAGGCTCCCAAGCGGGCTGAACACCGGGGAGCTGTTTTTT.

With respect to this clonotype: The junction differs from germline at one of its ends, possibly a read error. The rearrangement links TRBV20-1 to TRBJ2-1; D may be TRBD2 (6 bases). Looked up from germline, CDR1 is DFQATT and CDR2 is SNEGSKA (reference sequence). This CDR3 is 11 amino acids long. The CDR3 reads CNALGGNEQFF. CDR3 bases: TGCAATGCTCTCGGGGGAAATGAGCAGTTCTTC.

This clonotype has ten or more counts. The CDR3 DNA is TGTGCCAGCAGTTTCGCCGGGACAGGAAATTCACCCCTCCACTTT. Translated: CASSFAGTGNSPLHF. The chain carries TRBV28 and TRBJ1-6; 8 bases match TRBD1. There are 15 residues in the CDR3. Unmatched junction bases numbered 5, after V lost 3 bases and J lost 7 bases. CDR1 is MDHEN, CDR2 SYDVKM, per germline.

This clonotype was found a few times. The chain has TRBV3-1 and TRBJ1-1; TRBD1 aligns across 10 bases. Looked up from germline, CDR1 is LGHDT and CDR2 is YNNKEL (reference sequence). V lost 1 base, J lost 8 bases, and 7 bases stayed unmatched. CDR3 length: 15 residues. CDR3 loop: CASSQVGTGVREAFF. The CDR3 DNA follows: TGTGCCAGCAGCCAAGTAGGGACAGGGGTGCGGGAAGCTTTCTTT.

This clonotype was recorded at least ten times. The CDR3 coding sequence is TGTGCCAGCAGTTTAACGGAAAGCTCCTACAATGAGCAGTTCTTC. Encoded protein: CASSLTESSYNEQFF. The chain uses TRBV18 and TRBJ2-1; D is unresolved. Trimming left V 8 bases short and J 0 bases short, with 14 bases between. The CDR3 has 15 amino acids. From germline, CDR1 is KGHSH and CDR2 LQKENI.

The rearrangement links TRBV29-1 to TRBJ2-1, with no clear D. V was trimmed by 6 bases and J by 0 bases, leaving 9 bases between them. The CDR3 consists of 13 residues. CDR1 is SQVTM and CDR2 is ANQGSEA in the germline V gene. The CDR3 sequence is CSVGLSSYNEQFF. CDR3 coding DNA: TGCAGCGTGGGATTAAGCTCCTACAATGAGCAGTTCTTC.

There are a few counts of this clonotype. The chain has TRBV6-1 and TRBJ2-1; either TRBD1 or TRBD2 may fit D (5 bases each). Germline CDR1 reads MNHNS; CDR2 reads SASEGT. The CDR3 contains 16 residues. V was cut by 3 bases and J by 6 bases, with 18 bases left in between. The CDR3 loop is CASSEATHLGTNEQFF. The CDR3 DNA reads as TGTGCCAGCAGTGAGGCCACCCATTTGGGGACCAATGAGCAGTTCTTC.

This clonotype was observed many times. The rearrangement joins TRBV10-3 to TRBJ2-1; TRBD2 matches 14 bases. Trimming took 7 bases from V and 6 from J; bases not matched to a gene: 8. Germline V gives CDR1 ENHRY, CDR2 SYGVKD. The CDR3 contains 16 residues. The CDR3 reads CAINTGTSGRGNEQFF. The CDR3 bases are TGTGCCATCAACACAGGGACTAGCGGGAGAGGCAATGAGCAGTTCTTC.